These T cell receptor beta chains were read from a single sample in a study of CD8 T cells in ankylosing spondylitis. TCRdb itself ran the 5' RACE reads through MiXCR, one entry per CDR3 protein. Of about 130,000 distinct CDR3 sequences detected, around 9.3% appear once; the ten largest clones hold roughly 3.4%. Sequencing used blood, either unsorted or a sorted T cell fraction (not recorded which). The receptors originated from a male donor with ankylosing spondylitis or in good health (not recorded which). The CDR3 runs from the conserved cysteine through the conserved F or W. Fields, in order: D gene, V gene, J gene, clone size, CDR3 DNA, CDR3 protein. A D gene is named only where the DNA matches it firmly. Rows may omit the clone size; those that give it use once, few, many or a size class.

d_call: TRBD2
v_call: TRBV7-8
j_call: TRBJ2-1
clone_size: many
cdr3_nt: TGTGCCAGCAGCTTAGGATCTAGCGGGTGGAATGAGCAGTTCTTC
cdr3_aa: CASSLGSSGWNEQFF

d_call: TRBD2
v_call: TRBV29-1
j_call: TRBJ2-7
clone_size: many
cdr3_nt: TGCAGCGCTAAGAGTTTAGCGGGAGATCTCGAGCAGTACTTC
cdr3_aa: CSAKSLAGDLEQYF

d_call: TRBD1
v_call: TRBV4-1
j_call: TRBJ1-6
clone_size: many
cdr3_nt: TGCGCCAGCAGCGGGACAGGGGGCTCCTATAATTCACCCCTCCACTTT
cdr3_aa: CASSGTGGSYNSPLHF

d_call: TRBD2
v_call: TRBV29-1
j_call: TRBJ2-3
clone_size: many
cdr3_nt: TGCAGCGTTGAAGATAGCGGGAGGAGCACAGATACGCAGTATTTT
cdr3_aa: CSVEDSGRSTDTQYF

d_call: NA
v_call: TRBV12-3/TRBV12-4
j_call: TRBJ2-1
clone_size: NA
cdr3_nt: TGTGCCAGCAGTTTCCAGTTGGGCGATGAGCAGTTCTTC
cdr3_aa: CASSFQLGDEQFF

d_call: NA
v_call: TRBV20-1
j_call: TRBJ2-7
clone_size: many
cdr3_nt: TGCAGTGCTAGTACGCGGGGGCCCTACGAGCAGTACTTC
cdr3_aa: CSASTRGPYEQYF

d_call: NA
v_call: TRBV20-1
j_call: TRBJ2-3
clone_size: many
cdr3_nt: TGCAGTGCTCCGGGACTCGACGCTTTGGTTCCGCAGTATTTT
cdr3_aa: CSAPGLDALVPQYF

d_call: NA
v_call: TRBV20-1
j_call: TRBJ1-5
clone_size: few
cdr3_nt: TGCAGTGCTAAGAGTCGGCAAGACAATCAGCCCCAGCATTTT
cdr3_aa: CSAKSRQDNQPQHF

d_call: TRBD1
v_call: TRBV20-1
j_call: TRBJ1-1
clone_size: many
cdr3_nt: TGCAGTGCTAGAGACCGACAGGGGGTCTTTACTGAAGCTTTCTTT
cdr3_aa: CSARDRQGVFTEAFF

d_call: TRBD2
v_call: TRBV5-5
j_call: TRBJ2-1
clone_size: many
cdr3_nt: TGTGCCAGCAGCTTGGGTAGCGGGAGTCCCCTCAATGAGCAGTTCTTC
cdr3_aa: CASSLGSGSPLNEQFF

d_call: NA
v_call: TRBV5-1
j_call: TRBJ2-7
clone_size: many
cdr3_nt: TGCGCCACCTCCCCTTTTCCGGATTTCAGCTCCTACGAGCAGTACTTC
cdr3_aa: CATSPFPDFSSYEQYF

d_call: TRBD2
v_call: TRBV3-1
j_call: TRBJ2-1
clone_size: many
cdr3_nt: TGTGCCAGCAGCGTTCTGACTAGCGACAATGAGCAGTTCTTC
cdr3_aa: CASSVLTSDNEQFF

d_call: TRBD2
v_call: TRBV5-1
j_call: TRBJ2-7
clone_size: few
cdr3_nt: TGCGCCAGCAGCTCCGGGACTAGCGGGTACGAGCAGTACTTC
cdr3_aa: CASSSGTSGYEQYF

d_call: NA
v_call: TRBV24-1
j_call: TRBJ2-1
clone_size: many
cdr3_nt: TGTGCCACCAGTGATTATTCGATTCGTTACAATGAGCAGTTCTTC
cdr3_aa: CATSDYSIRYNEQFF

d_call: NA
v_call: TRBV10-3
j_call: TRBJ1-1
clone_size: few
cdr3_nt: TGTGCCATCAGTGAGTCAGGGGGGGCTGAAGCTTTCTTT
cdr3_aa: CAISESGGAEAFF

d_call: NA
v_call: TRBV5-1
j_call: TRBJ1-1
clone_size: few
cdr3_nt: TGCGCCAGCAGCTTGGTGACAGACACTGAAGCTTTCTTT
cdr3_aa: CASSLVTDTEAFF

d_call: NA
v_call: TRBV29-1
j_call: TRBJ1-2
clone_size: few
cdr3_nt: TGCAGCGTTGAAGACCCGGGGGGCTATGGCTACACCTTC
cdr3_aa: CSVEDPGGYGYTF

d_call: NA
v_call: TRBV7-6
j_call: TRBJ2-1
clone_size: many
cdr3_nt: TGTGCCAGCAGCCCCTGGGACGGACACAATGAGCAGTTCTTC
cdr3_aa: CASSPWDGHNEQFF

d_call: TRBD1
v_call: TRBV6-1
j_call: TRBJ2-2
clone_size: many
cdr3_nt: TGTGCCAGCAGCCTCGACAGGGAAACCGGGGAGCTGTTTTTT
cdr3_aa: CASSLDRETGELFF

d_call: TRBD2
v_call: TRBV20-1
j_call: TRBJ2-7
clone_size: NA
cdr3_nt: TGCAGTGTTAGGGGACAAGCGGGGGGCTTGGGGCGGTACGAGCAGTACTTC
cdr3_aa: CSVRGQAGGLGRYEQYF

d_call: NA
v_call: TRBV29-1
j_call: TRBJ1-1
clone_size: NA
cdr3_nt: TGCAGCGCGTCGGACGTGAACACTGAAGCTTTCTTT
cdr3_aa: CSASDVNTEAFF

d_call: TRBD2
v_call: TRBV6-2/TRBV6-3
j_call: TRBJ2-1
clone_size: many
cdr3_nt: TGTGCCAGCAGTACTCGGAGCGGGAGCTCCTACAATGAGCAGTTCTTC
cdr3_aa: CASSTRSGSSYNEQFF

d_call: NA
v_call: TRBV3-1
j_call: TRBJ2-7
clone_size: many
cdr3_nt: TGTGCCAGCAGCCAAGATCGATTCTCCTACGAGCAGTACTTC
cdr3_aa: CASSQDRFSYEQYF

d_call: NA
v_call: TRBV18
j_call: TRBJ2-5
clone_size: few
cdr3_nt: TGTGCCAGCTCACCACTTAATCAAGGGGAGACCCAGTACTTC
cdr3_aa: CASSPLNQGETQYF

d_call: TRBD1
v_call: TRBV27
j_call: TRBJ1-4
clone_size: many
cdr3_nt: TGTGCCAGCAGATTCTCCGGGACAGGGGGAGAAAAACTGTTTTTT
cdr3_aa: CASRFSGTGGEKLFF

d_call: NA
v_call: TRBV19
j_call: TRBJ2-1
clone_size: many
cdr3_nt: TGTGCCAGTAGGGGACTGGGCGCCAATGAGCAGTTCTTC
cdr3_aa: CASRGLGANEQFF

d_call: NA
v_call: TRBV5-1
j_call: TRBJ2-7
clone_size: few
cdr3_nt: TGCGCCAGCAGCTTGCTGGGAAACGAGCAGTACTTC
cdr3_aa: CASSLLGNEQYF

d_call: TRBD2
v_call: TRBV6-1
j_call: TRBJ2-1
clone_size: many
cdr3_nt: TGTGCCAGCGCCCCCCGAGCGGGAGTTTTTTTGTATGAGCAGTTCTTC
cdr3_aa: CASAPRAGVFLYEQFF

d_call: NA
v_call: TRBV7-8
j_call: TRBJ2-1
clone_size: many
cdr3_nt: TGTGCCAGCAGTCCAGCCGGGACGCCCATCAATGAGCAGTTCTTC
cdr3_aa: CASSPAGTPINEQFF

d_call: TRBD2
v_call: TRBV5-1
j_call: TRBJ2-1
clone_size: many
cdr3_nt: TGCGCCAGCAGCATTACTAGCGGGAGCTCCTACAATGAGCAGTTCTTC
cdr3_aa: CASSITSGSSYNEQFF

d_call: NA
v_call: TRBV20-1
j_call: TRBJ1-2
clone_size: many
cdr3_nt: TGCAGTGCTCAGGCAACGACTAACTATGGCTACACCTTC
cdr3_aa: CSAQATTNYGYTF

d_call: NA
v_call: TRBV5-1
j_call: TRBJ1-4
clone_size: many
cdr3_nt: TGCGCCAGCACGGGGGACGGGCAAGAAAAACTGTTTTTT
cdr3_aa: CASTGDGQEKLFF

d_call: NA
v_call: TRBV5-6
j_call: TRBJ1-1
clone_size: NA
cdr3_nt: TGTGCCAGCAGCTTGCTCCCAGGGCCTATGAACACTGAAGCTTTCTTT
cdr3_aa: CASSLLPGPMNTEAFF

d_call: TRBD1
v_call: TRBV6-1
j_call: TRBJ1-1
clone_size: many
cdr3_nt: TGTGCCAGCAGTCTTCGGGACAGGGGCACTGAAGCTTTCTTT
cdr3_aa: CASSLRDRGTEAFF

d_call: NA
v_call: TRBV15
j_call: TRBJ2-3
clone_size: few
cdr3_nt: TGTGCCACCAGCAGAGGAATGGCTACGCAGTATTTT
cdr3_aa: CATSRGMATQYF

d_call: TRBD2
v_call: TRBV6-4
j_call: TRBJ2-1
clone_size: many
cdr3_nt: TGTGCCAGCAGTCGAACTAGCGGGAGGGCCACTTCCTACAATGAGCAGTTCTTC
cdr3_aa: CASSRTSGRATSYNEQFF

d_call: TRBD2
v_call: TRBV20-1
j_call: TRBJ2-5
clone_size: NA
cdr3_nt: TGCAGTGGGAAAACGGAAGCGGGAGGGGAAACCCAGTACTTC
cdr3_aa: CSGKTEAGGETQYF

d_call: NA
v_call: TRBV5-1
j_call: TRBJ2-3
clone_size: many
cdr3_nt: TGCGCCAGCAGCGAGGTAACCGGGACCACTGATAAAGATACGCAGTATTTT
cdr3_aa: CASSEVTGTTDKDTQYF

d_call: NA
v_call: TRBV20-1
j_call: TRBJ1-5
clone_size: few
cdr3_nt: TGCAGTGCCAGAGGCGTGGCAGATCAGCCCCAGCATTTT
cdr3_aa: CSARGVADQPQHF

d_call: TRBD1
v_call: TRBV18
j_call: TRBJ2-7
clone_size: NA
cdr3_nt: TGTGCCAGCTCAGAGGGGACAGGGACACTCTACGAGCAGTACTTC
cdr3_aa: CASSEGTGTLYEQYF

d_call: NA
v_call: TRBV5-5
j_call: TRBJ2-7
clone_size: NA
cdr3_nt: TGTGCCAGCAGCTTACAGGACTCCTACGAGCAGTACTTC
cdr3_aa: CASSLQDSYEQYF

d_call: NA
v_call: TRBV21-1
j_call: TRBJ2-3
clone_size: many
cdr3_nt: TGTGCCAGCAGCAAACGAACAGGGAAGATCCTAGACACTAGCACAGATACGCAGTATTTT
cdr3_aa: CASSKRTGKILDTSTDTQYF

d_call: NA
v_call: TRBV4-2
j_call: TRBJ1-2
clone_size: many
cdr3_nt: TGTGCCAGCAGCCAAGAACTGGGTCTTGGTGGCTACACCTTC
cdr3_aa: CASSQELGLGGYTF

d_call: TRBD2
v_call: TRBV7-8
j_call: TRBJ2-7
clone_size: many
cdr3_nt: TGTGCCAGCAGCTTACGGACTAGCGGGAGTAGAGGCGAGCAGTACTTC
cdr3_aa: CASSLRTSGSRGEQYF

d_call: NA
v_call: TRBV9
j_call: TRBJ2-4
clone_size: few
cdr3_nt: TGTGCCAGCAGCGTAGCCGGCGGGATGCACATTCAGTACTTC
cdr3_aa: CASSVAGGMHIQYF

d_call: NA
v_call: TRBV20-1
j_call: TRBJ2-7
clone_size: NA
cdr3_nt: TGCAGTGGGGTAAAGGACTCGACCTACGAGCAGTACTTC
cdr3_aa: CSGVKDSTYEQYF

d_call: NA
v_call: TRBV4-2
j_call: TRBJ2-4
clone_size: many
cdr3_nt: TGTGCCAGCAGCCAAGAACAGGAACGGGGCATTCAGTACTTC
cdr3_aa: CASSQEQERGIQYF

d_call: NA
v_call: TRBV21-1
j_call: TRBJ2-7
clone_size: NA
cdr3_nt: TGTGCCAGCAGCAATTTATGGACTGCCAGCTCCTACGAGCAGTACTTC
cdr3_aa: CASSNLWTASSYEQYF

d_call: TRBD2
v_call: TRBV28
j_call: TRBJ2-1
clone_size: many
cdr3_nt: TGTGCCAGCAGAGTTTTGGCTAGCGGGGGGCTTGAGCAGTTCTTC
cdr3_aa: CASRVLASGGLEQFF

d_call: NA
v_call: TRBV7-9
j_call: TRBJ2-7
clone_size: many
cdr3_nt: TGTGCCAGCAGCTTAGGTGGGGCAGGGGACTACGAGCAGTACTTC
cdr3_aa: CASSLGGAGDYEQYF

d_call: TRBD2
v_call: TRBV7-2
j_call: TRBJ2-3
clone_size: NA
cdr3_nt: TGTGCCAGCAGCTGGGGGGGTAGCGGCAGCACAGATACGCAGTATTTT
cdr3_aa: CASSWGGSGSTDTQYF

d_call: TRBD2
v_call: TRBV28
j_call: TRBJ2-1
clone_size: many
cdr3_nt: TGTGCCAGCAGGAAAAGGACTAGGGATGAGCAGTTCTTC
cdr3_aa: CASRKRTRDEQFF

d_call: NA
v_call: TRBV20-1
j_call: TRBJ2-3
clone_size: many
cdr3_nt: TGCAGTGCCCCATTCGGTGGCACAGATACGCAGTATTTT
cdr3_aa: CSAPFGGTDTQYF

d_call: NA
v_call: TRBV3-1
j_call: TRBJ2-5
clone_size: NA
cdr3_nt: TGTGCCAGCAGCCAAGATACTAGTCATGAGACCCAGTACTTC
cdr3_aa: CASSQDTSHETQYF

d_call: NA
v_call: TRBV7-2
j_call: TRBJ2-1
clone_size: many
cdr3_nt: TGTGCCAGCAGCTCTCGTTTTAGAGGAGGGCGTAATGAGCAGTTCTTC
cdr3_aa: CASSSRFRGGRNEQFF

d_call: NA
v_call: TRBV5-5
j_call: TRBJ1-3
clone_size: few
cdr3_nt: TGTGCCAGCAGCCAAACCTCTCGGTATTCGGGAAACACCATATATTTT
cdr3_aa: CASSQTSRYSGNTIYF

d_call: TRBD2
v_call: TRBV9
j_call: TRBJ2-3
clone_size: few
cdr3_nt: TGTGCCAGCAGCCTTAGCGGGAGAGGCACAGATACGCAGTATTTT
cdr3_aa: CASSLSGRGTDTQYF